This T cell receptor (beta chain) originates from a study of blood T cell repertoires in COVID-19. In the authors' methods: The assay estimated nucleated cells by amplifying reference gene primers. Here immunoSEQ multiplex PCR was the method, and the copy in TCRdb shows in-frame clones only, minus some. That table gives V, J and clone size, and the DNA gave D and trimming. Of around 450,000 clones listed, around 87% are singletons. Germline CDR1 reads SGHRS; CDR2 reads YFSETQ. With V trimmed by 3 bases and J by 5 bases, 4 bases remained unmatched. There are 15 residues in the CDR3. Study members were between 18 and 89 years old and lived in approximately 25 US regions. For recovered donors of Cohort 3, there were two negative PCRs, clearance, or symptom resolution.

Sequences were obtained from PBMCs or T cells enriched from blood (not recorded which). This TCR was recovered from a young woman who had recovered from COVID-19. This rearrangement joins TRBV5-1 to TRBJ1-5, with TRBD1 matching over 11 bases. The CDR3 DNA reads TGCGCCAGCAGCTGGACAGGGGGCGAACATCAGCCCCAGCATTTT. This encodes CASSWTGGEHQPQHF.